What follows are 8 T cell receptor beta chains derived from one specimen sequenced in a study of blood T cell repertoires in COVID-19. Sequencing was performed with immunoSEQ multiplex PCR; in TCRdb, only in-frame clones are kept and a portion is missing. The data hold 300,000 to 450,000 clones, with around 90% observed a single time. The specimen was PBMCs or T cells enriched from blood (not recorded which). The receptors shown here come from a young woman who had recovered from COVID-19.

J is TRBJ2-1 and V is TRBV5-6; D is unresolved. Germline V gene lookup returns CDR1 SGHDT and CDR2 YYEEEE. The CDR3 length is 13 residues. Trimming removed 1 base from V and 4 bases from J, with 6 bases in between. The CDR3 DNA is TGTGCCAGCAGCTTGCGGTTTTACAATGAGCAGTTCTTC. Translated: CASSLRFYNEQFF.

J is TRBJ1-1 and V is TRBV25-1; D is perhaps TRBD1 (6 bases). The CDR3 runs to 15 residues. Germline lookup yields CDR1 MGHDK and CDR2 SYGVNS. The germline V and J ends were trimmed by 2 bases and 1 base, with 11 bases remaining between them. CDR3 amino acids: CASSETTGQNTEAFF. The CDR3, as DNA: TGTGCCAGCAGTGAAACAACAGGGCAGAACACTGAAGCTTTCTTT.

This clone was detected once. The gene calls are TRBV7-6 and TRBJ2-3; D is possibly TRBD2 (5 bases). The germline gives CDR1 SGHVS, CDR2 FNYEAQ. This CDR3 region has 13 residues. The germline V and J ends were trimmed by 5 bases and 2 bases, with 8 bases remaining between them. CDR3: CASSQDFTDTQYF. CDR3 sequence (DNA): TGTGCCAGCAGCCAGGACTTCACAGATACGCAGTATTTT.

The rearrangement links TRBV7-9 to TRBJ1-1; no firm D call. This CDR3 has 17 amino acids. Per germline, CDR1 SEHNR and CDR2 FQNEAQ (reference sequence). Trimming stripped 5 bases from V and 2 bases from J, with 21 bases between. The DNA for the CDR3 is TGTGCCAGCAGCCCTCGTGAGGAGGGATACTTAAACACTGAAGCTTTCTTT. Protein: CASSPREEGYLNTEAFF.

The chain employs TRBV27 and TRBJ2-2; 7 bases align to TRBD2. Trimming at V came to 7 bases and at J to 4 bases, leaving 3 bases not matched to a gene. The CDR3 is made up of 13 amino acids. CDR1 MNHEY and CDR2 SMNVEV come from the germline V gene (reference sequence). The CDR3 spells CASTGGGTGELFF. The CDR3 nucleotides read TGTGCCAGCACTGGGGGGGGCACCGGGGAGCTGTTTTTT.

The V gene is TRBV13, the J gene TRBJ2-1, with 9 bases that match TRBD1. CDR3 length equals 15 residues. Germline trimming cut 6 bases from V and 3 bases from J; bases unmatched to any gene: 6. Per the germline V gene, CDR1 is PRHDT and CDR2 is FYEKMQ (reference sequence). Here the CDR3 reads CASSYTGGDYNEQFF. CDR3 nucleotide sequence: TGTGCCAGCAGTTATACAGGGGGCGACTACAATGAGCAGTTCTTC.

This chain links TRBV9 with TRBJ1-2; 8 bases map to TRBD1. Germline CDR1 and CDR2: SGDLS and YYNGEE. The CDR3 spans 14 residues. Unmatched junction bases numbered 7, after V lost 5 bases and J lost 4 bases. The CDR3 here is CASRDGQGSYGYTF. Written as DNA, the CDR3 is TGTGCCAGCAGGGACGGACAGGGTTCCTATGGCTACACCTTC.

DNA of the CDR3: TGCGCCAGCGACCGGACAGGCGACTATGGCTACACCTTC. This codes for CASDRTGDYGYTF. This chain links TRBV5-1 with TRBJ1-2; TRBD1 matches at 7 bases. CDR3 size: 13 residues. Germline CDR1 and CDR2: SGHRS and YFSETQ. The J segment lost 3 bases and the V segment lost 7 bases, leaving 6 bases of the junction unmatched.